This T cell receptor beta chain was recovered during a study of cytotoxic CD8 clonotypes in ibrutinib-treated CLL. Overall study findings and caveats: Sustained-remission patients were sampled at different times than progressing patients were.

A note on this clone: No antigen is known for it.

With V trimmed by 3 bases and J by 0 bases, 1 base remained unmatched. From germline, CDR1 is SGHVS and CDR2 FQNEAQ. The CDR3 is 15 amino acids. The planned depth of sequencing spanned 1 in 200,000 to 1 in 1 million T cells. The protocol was immunoSEQ multiplex PCR, while the TCRdb copy is restricted to in-frame clones and leaves out a portion. In the table there are 250,000 or so clones, 60% to 75% of which are singletons. Material: PBMCs, obtained after 24 months of ibrutinib treatment. The chain links TRBV7-8 to TRBJ2-7, with TRBD2 identical over 11 bases. The TCR sequence derives from a human donor with chronic lymphocytic leukemia. In DNA, the CDR3 is TGTGCCAGCAGCTTGGGACTAGCGGACTCCTACGAGCAGTACTTC. Its translation: CASSLGLADSYEQYF.